These 24 T cell receptor beta chains came from one sample sequenced in a study of regulatory T cells in long-lasting Graves disease. The time point denotes: newly diagnosed GD, antithyroid drugs for less than 3 months. The TCR library was prepared using RNA isolated from PBMCs. Through Arm-PCR of CDR3 regions and iRepertoire HTBI primers, TCR beta libraries were built. TCRdb recomputed calls from the multiplex PCR reads with MiXCR, one row per CDR3 protein. This table holds hundreds of thousands of distinct CDR3 sequences, roughly 15% found once. This same sample was also taken into another study, of T cells in Graves' hyperthyroidism and ophthalmopathy.

The material was peripheral blood mononuclear cells (PBMCs), obtained at new diagnosis, from a patient treated with antithyroid drugs. The receptors come from a woman in her forties or fifties with Graves disease.

There are a few counts of this clonotype. The rearrangement joins TRBV28 to TRBJ1-3, with D unclear. Germline lookup yields CDR1 MDHEN and CDR2 SYDVKM. The CDR3 covers 14 residues. Trimming removed 2 bases at V and 2 bases at J, with 7 bases between. The CDR3 coding sequence is TGTGCCAGCAGTTTAGGCCTGGCTGGAAACACCATATATTTT. Amino acids: CASSLGLAGNTIYF.

The chain carries TRBV20-1 and TRBJ1-2; D possibly corresponds to TRBD1 (6 bases). With 2 bases removed from V and 4 bases from J, the gap between germline ends came to 23 bases. This CDR3 has 17 residues. Germline V gives CDR1 DFQATT, CDR2 SNEGSKA (reference sequence). The CDR3 sequence is CSARSLGVGGAPYGYTF. CDR3 in DNA: TGCAGTGCTAGATCCTTGGGTGTGGGGGGCGCCCCCTATGGCTACACCTTC.

V usage is TRBV18 and J usage is TRBJ2-2; 8 bases map to TRBD1. The CDR3 sequence is 16 residues long. The V and J ends lost 8 bases and 3 bases, in that order; junction bases with no gene match: 11. Germline V gene sequence: CDR1 KGHSH, CDR2 LQKENI. CDR3 sequence reads: CASPVRTGLDTGELFF. CDR3 sequence (DNA): TGTGCCAGCCCTGTCCGGACAGGGCTTGACACCGGGGAGCTGTTTTTT.

V and J are TRBV12-3 or TRBV12-4 and TRBJ2-7; D may correspond to TRBD1 or TRBD2 (6 bases each). This CDR3 comprises 16 residues. The germline V and J ends were trimmed by 5 bases and 1 base, with 18 bases remaining between them. The CDR3 nucleotides read TGTGCCAGCAGTCCTACCCAAGGGGGGCCTTCCTACGAGCAGTACTTC. As protein: CASSPTQGGPSYEQYF.

This clonotype occurred many times. The chain links TRBV7-6 to TRBJ1-2, with 7 bases matching TRBD1. The trim removed 5 bases at V and 9 bases at J, leaving 9 bases unmatched. This CDR3 spans 13 amino acids. Germline CDR1 is SGHVS and CDR2 is FNYEAQ. The CDR3 reads CASSPQGSNRYTF. The CDR3 DNA sequence: TGTGCCAGCAGCCCACAGGGGAGTAATCGCTACACCTTC.

This clonotype was recorded many times. The J gene is TRBJ1-1, the V gene TRBV11-2; D is possibly TRBD1 (5 bases). V shed 0 bases and J shed 11 bases, with 19 bases lying between them. Germline lookup yields CDR1 SGHAT and CDR2 FQNNGV. The CDR3 loop spans 15 amino acids. This chain's CDR3 is CASSLDRGARVAAFF. The DNA for the CDR3 is TGTGCCAGCAGCTTAGATCGGGGCGCGCGGGTCGCGGCTTTCTTT.

The rearrangement uses TRBV7-3 and TRBJ2-4; 9 bases line up with TRBD1. Germline loops: CDR1 SGHTA, CDR2 FQGTGA. The CDR3 is 17 residues long. V dropped 4 bases and J dropped 13; count of bases not matched to a gene: 20. The CDR3 sequence is CASSSMGTGIRYNEQYF. In nucleotides, the CDR3 is TGTGCCAGCAGCTCAATGGGGACAGGGATAAGGTACAATGAGCAGTACTTC.

On this clonotype: This clone may be a read error of a much larger clone one base away. The chain employs TRBV11-3 and TRBJ2-1, with D uncertain. Germline V gene sequence: CDR1 SGHNT, CDR2 YENEEA. The CDR3 extends over 17 amino acids. V was clipped by 0 bases and J by 2 bases, with 14 bases between them. The CDR3 nucleotides read TGTGCCAGCAGCTTAGAGCTAAGAGTGGAGCCCTACAATGAGCAGTTCTTC. It encodes CASSLELRVEPYNEQFF. The whole variable domain, remainder taken from reference TRBV11-3 and TRBJ2-1, is EAGVVQSPRYKIIEKKQPVAFWCNPISGHNTLYWYLQNLGQGPELLIRYENEEAVDDSQLPKDRFSAERLKGVDSTLKIQPAELGDSAVYLCASSLELRVEPYNEQFFGPGTRLTVL.

The gene calls are TRBV14 and TRBJ1-4; D unresolved. CDR3 size: 15 residues. Germline assignment: CDR1 SGHDN and CDR2 FVKESK. The ends were cut back, 0 bases at V and 3 bases at J, with 8 bases in the middle. CDR3 nucleotide sequence: TGTGCCAGCAGCCAAGATCTCAGTCCTAATGAAAAACTGTTTTTT. Amino acids: CASSQDLSPNEKLFF.

This clonotype was seen more than once but under ten times. The chain recombines TRBV9 with TRBJ2-2, with 8 bases fitting TRBD2. Per the germline V gene, CDR1 is SGDLS and CDR2 is YYNGEE. V shed 3 bases and J 1 base; nucleotides not matched to a gene: 14. CDR3 length: 19 amino acids. CDR3 amino acids: CASSGSRATGLVNTGELFF. For the CDR3, the DNA is TGTGCCAGCAGCGGTTCTAGAGCCACGGGACTAGTGAACACCGGGGAGCTGTTTTTT.

The V gene is TRBV5-1, the J gene TRBJ1-4; TRBD1 matches at 8 bases. V was pared by 3 bases and J by 8 bases, with 3 bases of the junction left unmatched. The CDR3 covers 13 residues. Germline-derived CDR1 and CDR2 are SGHRS and YFSETQ. CDR3 residues: CASSSDRVEKLFF. CDR3 in DNA: TGCGCCAGCAGCTCGGACAGGGTGGAAAAACTGTTTTTT.

Of note for this clonotype: One base away lies a much larger clone, so this may be a sequencing read error. V gene TRBV25-1 combines with J gene TRBJ2-1; maybe TRBD1 (6 bases). The CDR3 is 16 residues long. V lost 4 bases to trimming and J lost 10 bases, with 23 bases between them. Germline assignment: CDR1 MGHDK and CDR2 SYGVNS. The CDR3 here is CASSAKDSLLFYEQFF. CDR3 sequence (DNA): TGTGCCAGCAGTGCGAAGGACAGCTTGTTATTCTACGAGCAGTTCTTC.

This clonotype was picked up one time. The J gene is TRBJ2-2, the V gene TRBV7-2, with D perhaps given as TRBD1 or TRBD2 (5 bases each). The V gene's germline CDR1 is SGHTA and CDR2 FQGNSA. Between the trimmed V and J ends, which lost 3 bases and 0 bases, there was a span of 11 bases. This CDR3 spans 16 amino acids. This CDR3 reads CASSFNRDANTGELFF. The CDR3 coding sequence is TGTGCCAGCAGCTTCAACCGGGACGCGAACACCGGGGAGCTGTTTTTT. The variable domain in full, completed from reference TRBV7-2 and TRBJ2-2, reads GAGVSQSPSNKVTEKGKDVELRCDPISGHTALYWYRQSLGQGLEFLIYFQGNSAPDKSGLPSDRFSAERTGGSVSTLTIQRTQQEDSAVYLCASSFNRDANTGELFFGEGSRLTVL.

This clonotype was seen at least ten times. The chain couples TRBV2 to TRBJ1-4, with D possibly TRBD1 on 6 matching bases. The CDR3 sequence is 14 residues long. CDR1 and CDR2 (germline): SNHLY, FYNNEI. V shed 5 bases and J shed 3 bases, with 10 bases lying between them. For the CDR3, the DNA is TGTGCCAGCAGTCTACAGGGCCCTAATGAAAAACTGTTTTTT. Translation: CASSLQGPNEKLFF.

There are many counts of this clonotype. This rearrangement joins TRBV27 to TRBJ1-2, with 7 bases identical to TRBD1. This CDR3 contains 14 residues. Germline V lookup: CDR1 MNHEY, CDR2 SMNVEV (reference sequence). Trimming took 6 bases from V and 5 from J; bases not matched to a gene: 9. CDR3 nucleotides: TGTGCCAGCAGATCTGAGGGGGCGTGGTATGGCTACACCTTC. It is translated as CASRSEGAWYGYTF.

Remarks on this clonotype: A read error may explain this, as a much larger clone is one base away. The CDR3 DNA sequence: TGTGTCAGCAAAACCCAGGGGACCAATAATTCACCCCTCCACTTT. It encodes CVSKTQGTNNSPLHF. The V gene is TRBV27, the J gene TRBJ1-6, with a possible D match to TRBD1 (6 bases). Looked up from germline, CDR1 is MNHEY and CDR2 is SMNVEV (reference sequence). The CDR3 loop spans 15 amino acids.

This clonotype was seen more than once but under ten times. The J gene is TRBJ2-5, the V gene TRBV7-9, with TRBD1 as a possible D gene (5 bases). The V gene lost 5 bases and the J gene lost 1 base, with 11 bases spanning the gap. The V gene's germline CDR1 is SEHNR and CDR2 FQNEAQ (reference sequence). The CDR3 loop spans 14 amino acids. Here the CDR3 DNA reads TGTGCCAGCAGCCTTCTTCAGGGCCAAGAGACCCAGTACTTC. Translating gives CASSLLQGQETQYF.

This clonotype occurred many times. This sequence joins TRBV12-3 or TRBV12-4 and TRBJ2-1, with D possibly being TRBD1 or TRBD2 (6 bases each). The germline V and J ends were trimmed by 6 bases and 10 bases, with 19 bases remaining between them. The CDR3 consists of 14 residues. The CDR3 DNA follows: TGTGCCAGCAGGGCCGGTGGGGGGCGCCTAGAGCAGTTCTTC. Residues: CASRAGGGRLEQFF.

This clonotype has at least ten counts. This sequence joins TRBV24-1 and TRBJ1-5; 12 bases align to TRBD1. The germline CDR1 and CDR2 sequences are KGHDR and SFDVKD. The CDR3 is made up of 16 amino acids. Trimming cost V 2 bases and J 6 bases; bases outside gene matches: 4. Here the CDR3 reads CATSDSGQGASQPQHF. CDR3 DNA sequence: TGTGCCACCAGTGATTCGGGACAGGGGGCATCTCAGCCCCAGCATTTT.

This clonotype was detected many times. V is TRBV28 and J is TRBJ2-1, with D uncertain. Germline CDR1 MDHEN, CDR2 SYDVKM. Trimming took off 0 bases at V and 7 bases at J, with 4 bases between the two ends. CDR3 size: 12 residues. The CDR3 protein is CASSLWENEQFF. The DNA of the CDR3 is TGTGCCAGCAGTTTATGGGAGAATGAGCAGTTCTTC.

The chain recombines TRBV5-6 with TRBJ1-3; D is unresolved. Trimming removed 3 bases from V and 0 bases from J, with 16 bases in between. The CDR3 extends over 17 amino acids. Germline-derived CDR1 and CDR2 are SGHDT and YYEEEE. The CDR3, as DNA: TGTGCCAGCAGCTACACCCTGACCAAGAGCTCTGGAAACACCATATATTTT. It is translated as CASSYTLTKSSGNTIYF.

The chain is built from TRBV28 and TRBJ2-5, with D perhaps TRBD2 (6 bases). This CDR3 contains 14 residues. Germline CDR1 is MDHEN and CDR2 is SYDVKM. The V end lost 4 bases, the J end lost 5 bases, and 14 bases lay between the germline ends. The CDR3 sequence is CASSSPGAGETQYF. The CDR3 region has the DNA TGTGCCAGCAGTTCGCCGGGAGCAGGGGAGACCCAGTACTTC.

This clonotype was counted at least ten times. The rearrangement joins TRBV12-3 or TRBV12-4 to TRBJ2-3, with 10 bases identical to TRBD2. Losses at the gene ends were 0 bases for V and 2 bases for J; bases not matched to a gene: 5. The length of the CDR3 is 17 residues. The CDR3: CASSLAQRGGLTDTQYF. The DNA of the CDR3 is TGTGCCAGCAGTTTAGCTCAGCGGGGGGGCCTCACAGATACGCAGTATTTT.

The V gene is TRBV7-6, the J gene TRBJ2-7, with a tentative D call TRBD2 (6 bases). The CDR3 has 15 amino acids. The V end lost 5 bases, the J end lost 0 bases, and 14 bases lay between the germline ends. CDR1 SGHVS and CDR2 FNYEAQ come from the germline V gene. CDR3 nucleotide sequence: TGTGCCAGCAGCCAGGGACTTCTCAACTCCTACGAGCAGTACTTC. This translates into CASSQGLLNSYEQYF.